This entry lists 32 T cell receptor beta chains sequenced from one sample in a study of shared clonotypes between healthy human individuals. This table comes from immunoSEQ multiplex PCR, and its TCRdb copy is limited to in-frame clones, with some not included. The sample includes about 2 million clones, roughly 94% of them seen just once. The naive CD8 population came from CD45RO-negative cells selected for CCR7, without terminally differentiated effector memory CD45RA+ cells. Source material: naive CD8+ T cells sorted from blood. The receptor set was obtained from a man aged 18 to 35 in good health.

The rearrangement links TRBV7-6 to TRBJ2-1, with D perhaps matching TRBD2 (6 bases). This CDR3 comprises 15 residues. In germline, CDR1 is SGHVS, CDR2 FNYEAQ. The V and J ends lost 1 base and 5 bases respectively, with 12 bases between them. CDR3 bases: TGTGCCAGCAGCTTAGGAAGACTAGACCACAATGAGCAGTTCTTC. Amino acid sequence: CASSLGRLDHNEQFF.

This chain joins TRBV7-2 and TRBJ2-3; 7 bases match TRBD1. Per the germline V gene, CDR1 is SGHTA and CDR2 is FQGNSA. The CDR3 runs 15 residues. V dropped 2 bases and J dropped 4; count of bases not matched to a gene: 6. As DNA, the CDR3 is TGTGCCAGCAGCTTAATAGGGGGCAGCGCAGATACGCAGTATTTT. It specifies CASSLIGGSADTQYF.

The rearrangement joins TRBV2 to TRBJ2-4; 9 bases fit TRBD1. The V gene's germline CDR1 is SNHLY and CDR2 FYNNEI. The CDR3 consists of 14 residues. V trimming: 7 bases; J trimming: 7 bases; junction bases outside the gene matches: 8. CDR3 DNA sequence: TGTGCCAGCAATACCGGGACAGGGTCGAACATTCAGTACTTC. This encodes CASNTGTGSNIQYF.

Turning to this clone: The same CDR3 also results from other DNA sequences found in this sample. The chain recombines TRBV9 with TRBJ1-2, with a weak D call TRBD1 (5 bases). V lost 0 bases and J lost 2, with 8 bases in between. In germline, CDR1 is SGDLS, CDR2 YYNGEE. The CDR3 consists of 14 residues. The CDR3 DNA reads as TGTGCCAGCAGCGTAGGCCGGGGGAACTATGGCTACACCTTC. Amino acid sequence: CASSVGRGNYGYTF.

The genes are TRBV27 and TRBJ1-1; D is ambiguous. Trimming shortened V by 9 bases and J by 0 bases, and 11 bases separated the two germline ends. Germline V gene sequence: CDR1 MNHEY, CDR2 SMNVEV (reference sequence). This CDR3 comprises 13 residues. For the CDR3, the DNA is TGTGCCAGTGGACTGGCCCTGAACACTGAAGCTTTCTTT. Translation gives CASGLALNTEAFF.

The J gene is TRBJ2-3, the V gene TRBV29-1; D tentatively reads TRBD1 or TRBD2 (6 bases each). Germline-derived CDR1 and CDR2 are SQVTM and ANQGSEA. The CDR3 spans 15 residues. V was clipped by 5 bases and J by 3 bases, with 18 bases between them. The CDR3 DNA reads TGCAGCGTTCGAGGGGGGACACTAGAAACAGATACGCAGTATTTT. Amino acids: CSVRGGTLETDTQYF.

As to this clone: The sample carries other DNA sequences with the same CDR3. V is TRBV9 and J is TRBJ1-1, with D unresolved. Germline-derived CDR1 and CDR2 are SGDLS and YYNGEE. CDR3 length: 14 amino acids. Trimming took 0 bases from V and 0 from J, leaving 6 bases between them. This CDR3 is CASSVGRMNTEAFF. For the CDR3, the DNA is TGTGCCAGCAGCGTAGGCAGGATGAACACTGAAGCTTTCTTT. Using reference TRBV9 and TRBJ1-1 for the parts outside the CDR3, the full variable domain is DSGVTQTPKHLITATGQRVTLRCSPRSGDLSVYWYQQSLDQGLQFLIQYYNGEERAKGNILERFSAQQFPDLHSELNLSSLELGDSALYFCASSVGRMNTEAFFGQGTRLTVV.

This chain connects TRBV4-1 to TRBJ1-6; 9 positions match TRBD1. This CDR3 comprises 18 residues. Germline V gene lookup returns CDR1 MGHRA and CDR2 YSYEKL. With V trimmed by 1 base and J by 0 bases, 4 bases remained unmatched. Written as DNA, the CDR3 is TGCGCCAGCAGCCAAGGGGGACAGGGAATCTCCTATAATTCACCCCTCCACTTT. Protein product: CASSQGGQGISYNSPLHF.

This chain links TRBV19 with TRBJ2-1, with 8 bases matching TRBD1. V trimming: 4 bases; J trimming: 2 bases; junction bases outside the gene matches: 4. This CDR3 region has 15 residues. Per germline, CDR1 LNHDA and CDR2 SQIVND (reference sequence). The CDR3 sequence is CASSTQGVPYNEQFF. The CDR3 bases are TGTGCCAGTAGTACACAGGGGGTGCCCTACAATGAGCAGTTCTTC.

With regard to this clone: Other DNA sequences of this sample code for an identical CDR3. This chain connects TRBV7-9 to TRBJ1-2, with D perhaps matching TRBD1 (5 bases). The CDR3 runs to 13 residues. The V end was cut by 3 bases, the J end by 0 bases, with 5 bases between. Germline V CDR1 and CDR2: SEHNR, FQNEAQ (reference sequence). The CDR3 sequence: CASSLGANYGYTF. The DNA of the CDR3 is TGTGCCAGCAGCTTGGGGGCTAACTATGGCTACACCTTC.

The CDR3 loop reads CAWSRTSGNTGELFF. DNA for the CDR3: TGTGCCTGGTCCCGGACTAGCGGGAACACCGGGGAGCTGTTTTTT. The J gene is TRBJ2-2, the V gene TRBV30; 10 nucleotides line up with TRBD2. The CDR3 consists of 15 residues. The trim removed 5 bases at V and 1 base at J, leaving 4 bases unmatched. Germline-derived CDR1 and CDR2 are GTSNPN and SVGIG (reference sequence).

CDR3 nucleotides: TGTGCCATCAGTGAGTTCTCGGCGGGACTCTCCAATGAGCAGTTCTTC. Translating it yields CAISEFSAGLSNEQFF. The chain joins TRBV10-3 to TRBJ2-1, with D possibly TRBD2 on 6 matching bases. The germline V gene encodes CDR1 ENHRY and CDR2 SYGVKD. The CDR3 is made up of 16 amino acids. Between the trimmed V and J ends, which lost 1 base and 6 bases, there was a span of 16 bases.

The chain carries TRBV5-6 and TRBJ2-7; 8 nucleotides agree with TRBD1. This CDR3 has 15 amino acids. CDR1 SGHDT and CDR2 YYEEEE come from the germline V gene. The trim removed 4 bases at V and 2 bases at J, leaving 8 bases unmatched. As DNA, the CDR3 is TGTGCCAGCAGCCCTGGGCCGGGACAGGCCTACGAGCAGTACTTC. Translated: CASSPGPGQAYEQYF.

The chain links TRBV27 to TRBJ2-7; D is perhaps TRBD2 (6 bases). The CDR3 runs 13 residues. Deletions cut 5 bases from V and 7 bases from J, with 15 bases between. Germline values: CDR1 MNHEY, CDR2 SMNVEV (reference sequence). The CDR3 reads CASSPGLLFEQYF. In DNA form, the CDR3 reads TGTGCCAGCAGTCCGGGACTTCTTTTTGAGCAGTACTTC.

The chain's CDR3 is CASSLVSGLGYTDTQYF. The CDR3 coding sequence is TGTGCCAGCAGCTTAGTATCGGGACTAGGCTACACAGATACGCAGTATTTT. The chain joins TRBV7-9 to TRBJ2-3; 8 nucleotides line up with TRBD2. This CDR3 has 17 amino acids. The germline gives CDR1 SEHNR, CDR2 FQNEAQ (reference sequence). Trimming removed 1 base from V and 2 bases from J; junction bases left unmatched: 8.

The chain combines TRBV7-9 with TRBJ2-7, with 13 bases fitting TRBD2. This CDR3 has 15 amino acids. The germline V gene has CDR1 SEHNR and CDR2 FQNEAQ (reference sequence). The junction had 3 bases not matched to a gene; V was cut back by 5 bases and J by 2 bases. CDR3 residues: CASSKLAGGTYEQYF. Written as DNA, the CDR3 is TGTGCCAGCAGCAAACTAGCGGGGGGGACCTACGAGCAGTACTTC. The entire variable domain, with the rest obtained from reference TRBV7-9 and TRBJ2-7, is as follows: DTGVSQNPRHKITKRGQNVTFRCDPISEHNRLYWYRQTLGQGPEFLTYFQNEAQLEKSRLLSDRFSAERPKGSFSTLEIQRTEQGDSAMYLCASSKLAGGTYEQYFGPGTRLTVT.

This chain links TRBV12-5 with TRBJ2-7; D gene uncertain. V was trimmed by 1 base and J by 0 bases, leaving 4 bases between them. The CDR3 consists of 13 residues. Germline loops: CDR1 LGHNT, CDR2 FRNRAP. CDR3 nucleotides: TGTGCTAGTGGTTTGGACAGCTCCTACGAGCAGTACTTC. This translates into CASGLDSSYEQYF.

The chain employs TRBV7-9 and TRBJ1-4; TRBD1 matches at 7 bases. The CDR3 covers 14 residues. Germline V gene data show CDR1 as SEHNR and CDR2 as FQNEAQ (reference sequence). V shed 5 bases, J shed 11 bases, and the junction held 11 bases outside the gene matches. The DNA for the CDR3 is TGTGCCAGCAGCCCAGGACAGGCAATGGGGAAACTGTTTTTT. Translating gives CASSPGQAMGKLFF.

The CDR3 sequence: CASSFTLAGVDTTYNEQFF. CDR3 sequence (DNA): TGTGCCAGCAGTTTCACGCTAGCGGGGGTCGACACCACCTACAATGAGCAGTTCTTC. The chain joins TRBV28 to TRBJ2-1; 10 bases are a match to TRBD2. Looked up from germline, CDR1 is MDHEN and CDR2 is SYDVKM. Trimming removed 3 bases from V and 2 bases from J; junction bases left unmatched: 13. CDR3 length: 19 amino acids. Looking up the rest from reference TRBV28 and TRBJ2-1 gives the full variable domain: DVKVTQSSRYLVKRTGEKVFLECVQDMDHENMFWYRQDPGLGLRLIYFSYDVKMKEKGDIPEGYSVSREKKERFSLILESASTNQTSMYLCASSFTLAGVDTTYNEQFFGPGTRLTVL.

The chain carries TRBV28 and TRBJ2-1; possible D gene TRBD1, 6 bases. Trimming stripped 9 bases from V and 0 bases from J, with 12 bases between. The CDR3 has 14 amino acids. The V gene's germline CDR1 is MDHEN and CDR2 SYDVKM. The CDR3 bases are TGTGCCAGTGCGGACAGAAACTCCTACAATGAGCAGTTCTTC. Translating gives CASADRNSYNEQFF.

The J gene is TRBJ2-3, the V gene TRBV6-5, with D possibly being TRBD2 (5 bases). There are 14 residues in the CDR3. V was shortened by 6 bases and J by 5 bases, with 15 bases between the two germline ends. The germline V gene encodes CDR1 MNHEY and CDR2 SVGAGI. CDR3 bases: TGTGCCAGCAGCGCGCTCAACGGGGAAGATACGCAGTATTTT. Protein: CASSALNGEDTQYF.

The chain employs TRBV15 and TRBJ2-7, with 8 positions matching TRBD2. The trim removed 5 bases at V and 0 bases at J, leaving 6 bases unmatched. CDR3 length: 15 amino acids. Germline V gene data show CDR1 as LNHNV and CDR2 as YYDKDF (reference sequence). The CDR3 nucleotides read TGTGCCACCAGCGGCTGGCGGGGGGTCTCCTACGAGCAGTACTTC. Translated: CATSGWRGVSYEQYF.

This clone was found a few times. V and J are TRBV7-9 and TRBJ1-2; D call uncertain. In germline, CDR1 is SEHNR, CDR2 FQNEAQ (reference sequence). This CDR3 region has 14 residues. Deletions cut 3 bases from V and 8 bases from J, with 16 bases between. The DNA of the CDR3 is TGTGCCAGCAGCTTTAGTGAACATCTGGGGGGCTACACCTTC. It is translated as CASSFSEHLGGYTF.

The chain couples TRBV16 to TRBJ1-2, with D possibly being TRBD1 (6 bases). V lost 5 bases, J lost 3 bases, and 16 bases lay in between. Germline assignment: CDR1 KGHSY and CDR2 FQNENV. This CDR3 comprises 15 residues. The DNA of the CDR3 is TGTGCCAGCAGCACCTCTACAGGGTTCGACTATGGCTACACCTTC. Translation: CASSTSTGFDYGYTF.

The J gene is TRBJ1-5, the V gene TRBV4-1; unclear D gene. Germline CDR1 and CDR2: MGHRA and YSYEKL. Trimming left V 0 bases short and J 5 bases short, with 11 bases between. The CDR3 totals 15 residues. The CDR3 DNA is TGCGCCAGCAGCCAAGAACCCAAATTGGATCAGCCCCAGCATTTT. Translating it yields CASSQEPKLDQPQHF.

CDR3 bases: TGTGCCTGGGAACGCGGGGTAGCTCAAGAGACCCAGTACTTC. Protein sequence: CAWERGVAQETQYF. The chain carries TRBV30 and TRBJ2-5; TRBD2 might be the D (6 bases). The CDR3 covers 14 residues. CDR1 is GTSNPN, CDR2 SVGIG, per germline (reference sequence). Trimming left V 5 bases short and J 2 bases short, with 15 bases between.

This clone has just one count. CDR3 amino acids: CASRKQGSYETQYF. The CDR3 nucleotides read TGTGCCAGTAGGAAACAGGGTTCATATGAGACCCAGTACTTC. The chain uses TRBV19 and TRBJ2-5, with D maybe TRBD1 (6 bases). Germline V lookup: CDR1 LNHDA, CDR2 SQIVND (reference sequence). The CDR3 loop spans 14 amino acids. V shed 6 bases and J shed 5 bases, with 16 bases lying between them.

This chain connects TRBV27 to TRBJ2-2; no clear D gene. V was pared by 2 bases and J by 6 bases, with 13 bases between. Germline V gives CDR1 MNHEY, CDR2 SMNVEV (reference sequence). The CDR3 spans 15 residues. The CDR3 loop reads CASSLEAGFAGELFF. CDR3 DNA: TGTGCCAGCAGTTTAGAGGCCGGGTTCGCCGGGGAGCTGTTTTTT.

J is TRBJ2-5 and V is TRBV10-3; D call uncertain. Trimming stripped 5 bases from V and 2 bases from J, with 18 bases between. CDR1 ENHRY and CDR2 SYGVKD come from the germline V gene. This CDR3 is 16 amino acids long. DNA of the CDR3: TGTGCCATCAGTTCCCATGCTATGGGCAGTCAAGAGACCCAGTACTTC. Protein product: CAISSHAMGSQETQYF.

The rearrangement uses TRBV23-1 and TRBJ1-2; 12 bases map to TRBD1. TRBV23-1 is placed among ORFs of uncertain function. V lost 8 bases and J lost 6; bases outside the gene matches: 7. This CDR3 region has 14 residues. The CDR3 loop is CASAHGTGGNGYTF. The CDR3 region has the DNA TGCGCCAGCGCCCACGGGACAGGGGGCAATGGCTACACCTTC.

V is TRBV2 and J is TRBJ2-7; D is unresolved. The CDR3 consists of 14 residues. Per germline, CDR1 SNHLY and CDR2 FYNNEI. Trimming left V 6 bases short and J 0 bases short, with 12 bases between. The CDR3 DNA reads TGTGCCAGCAGCCATGACACGGACTCCTACGAGCAGTACTTC. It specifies CASSHDTDSYEQYF.

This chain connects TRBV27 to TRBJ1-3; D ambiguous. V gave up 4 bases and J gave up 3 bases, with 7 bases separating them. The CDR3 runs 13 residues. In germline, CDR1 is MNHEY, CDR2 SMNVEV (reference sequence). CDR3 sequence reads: CASSSTNGNTIYF. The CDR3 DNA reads TGTGCCAGCAGTTCAACGAATGGAAACACCATATATTTT.